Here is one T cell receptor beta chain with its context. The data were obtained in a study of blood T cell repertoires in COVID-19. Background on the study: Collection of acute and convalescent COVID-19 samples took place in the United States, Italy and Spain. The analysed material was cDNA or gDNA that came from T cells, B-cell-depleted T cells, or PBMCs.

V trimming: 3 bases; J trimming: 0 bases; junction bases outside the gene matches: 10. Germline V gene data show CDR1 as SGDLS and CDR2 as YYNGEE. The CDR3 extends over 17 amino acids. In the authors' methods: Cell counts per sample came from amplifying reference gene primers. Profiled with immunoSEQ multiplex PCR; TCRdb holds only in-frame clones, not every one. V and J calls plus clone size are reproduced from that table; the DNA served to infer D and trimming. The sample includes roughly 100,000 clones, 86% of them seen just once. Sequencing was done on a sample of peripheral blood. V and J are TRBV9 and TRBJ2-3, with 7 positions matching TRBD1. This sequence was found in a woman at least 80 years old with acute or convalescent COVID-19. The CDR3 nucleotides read TGTGCCAGCAGCGCCCAGATGGGACAGACTAGCACAGATACGCAGTATTTT. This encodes CASSAQMGQTSTDTQYF.